This T cell receptor beta chain was recovered during a study of blood T cell repertoires in COVID-19. Study-level background: Collection of acute and convalescent COVID-19 samples took place in the United States, Italy and Spain. T cells, B-cell-depleted T cells, or PBMCs supplied cDNA or gDNA.

Only in-frame clones appear in the TCRdb table, and some are missing; sequencing was by immunoSEQ multiplex PCR. The table has around 130,000 clones, 84% seen once; the top ten hold roughly 1.7%. This TCR derives from a woman aged 18 to 35 who had been exposed to COVID-19. The sequenced material came from PBMCs or T cells enriched from blood (not recorded which).

The CDR3 loop reads CANPGLAASEQFF. The CDR3 DNA sequence: TGTGCCAACCCGGGACTAGCGGCAAGTGAGCAGTTCTTC. This chain links TRBV27 with TRBJ2-1; 11 positions match TRBD2. Germline assignment: CDR1 MNHEY and CDR2 SMNVEV (reference sequence). This CDR3 is 13 amino acids long. The J segment lost 9 bases and the V segment lost 10 bases, leaving 8 bases of the junction unmatched.